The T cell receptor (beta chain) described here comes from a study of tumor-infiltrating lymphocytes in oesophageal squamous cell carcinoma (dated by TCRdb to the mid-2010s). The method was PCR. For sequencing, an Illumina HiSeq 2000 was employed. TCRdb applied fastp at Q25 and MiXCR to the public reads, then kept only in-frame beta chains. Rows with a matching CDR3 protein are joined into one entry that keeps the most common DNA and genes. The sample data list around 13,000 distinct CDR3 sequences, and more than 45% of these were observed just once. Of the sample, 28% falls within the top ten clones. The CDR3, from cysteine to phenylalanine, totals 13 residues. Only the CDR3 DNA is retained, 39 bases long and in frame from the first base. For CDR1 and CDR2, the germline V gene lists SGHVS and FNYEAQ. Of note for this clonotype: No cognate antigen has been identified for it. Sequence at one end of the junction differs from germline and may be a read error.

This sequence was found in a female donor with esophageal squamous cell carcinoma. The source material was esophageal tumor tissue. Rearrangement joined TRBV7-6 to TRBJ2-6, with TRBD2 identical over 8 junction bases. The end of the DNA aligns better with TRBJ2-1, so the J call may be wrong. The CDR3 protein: CASSLAGFNEQFF. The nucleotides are TGTGCTAGCAGCTTAGCGGGGTTCAATGAGCAGTTCTTC.